Listed here is a single TCR beta chain. This receptor's antigen is unknown. No much larger clone exists at a distance of one base, and base qualities are not known. This entry comes from a study of cytomegalovirus exposure and HLA in healthy donors (dated by TCRdb to 2017 to 2019). Regarding the complete study: An earlier analysis of some 500 of the donors reported 250 to 300 Gb of sequence data and roughly 110 million unique TCR beta sequences from roughly 200 million T cells. Because of strong linkage in the cohort, 5 or 6 DR-DQ haplotypes were treated as single units for association and clustering. On average, around 240,000 unique TCR beta nucleotide sequences were sequenced per donor among some 420 genotyped donors of the cohort, with about 19% of those sequences being non-productive. Of the approximately 400 genotyped donors, 81% were placed in the genetic ancestry cluster associated with self-reported Caucasian donors. All discovery cohort repertoires had been generated using a single sequencing platform. A separate validation cohort of 100 to 150 different subjects was used in addition to the approximately 640-subject first cohort. The study used immunosequencing to profile the T cell repertoires of approximately 650 subjects and linked those repertoires to cytomegalovirus serostatus. An earlier analysis of about 600 of the donors used high-throughput TCR beta sequencing to judge whether each TCR beta V gene segment behaved as functional or pseudogenic. Rather than drawing on any new phenotypic data, the later analysis identified candidate immune exposures from TCR beta sequences and the way those sequences occurred across donors. The study aimed to test whether signatures of past pathogen exposure could be identified by cataloging public T cell receptors. An early release covering 550 to 700 HLA-typed donors comprised 250 to 350 gigabases of sequencing data and around 86 million unique TCR sequences. The number of typed donors differed by locus: about 620-640 for A, B, C, DRB1 and DQB1; approximately 540 for DQA1; approximately 610 for DPA1; and roughly 490 for DPB1. A later genetic analysis used genome-wide SNP genotypes for about three fifths of the 666 donors, treating that subset as a discovery cohort. Donor age, sex, ethnicity and CMV serostatus were collected together with the repertoire data. To predict cytomegalovirus infection status, the study brought together high-throughput TCR immunosequencing, statistical association of individual TCRs with disease status, and machine learning. Both class I and class II loci were covered by HLA typing, at four-digit resolution. A later analysis re-analyzed previously published TCR beta repertoires from about 600 donors and added high-resolution HLA genotyping to study TCR occurrence patterns.

The cohort was made up of approximately 700 healthy bone marrow donors. Cohort members were all nominally healthy when sampled, although unrecorded immune exposures were likely present. The donor was CMV seropositive and belonged to the group of 250 to 300 seropositive cohort members. Each donor provided a peripheral blood sample, and peripheral blood mononuclear cells were used for TCR beta sequencing. Genomic DNA extraction from the blood cell samples was performed with the Qiagen DNeasy Blood Extraction Kit. Library method: the immunoSEQ multiplex PCR assay. A mixture of 60 forward primers for TCR Vbeta segments and 13 reverse primers for TCR Jbeta segments was used in the multiplex PCR. The CDR3 region of rearranged TCR beta genes was amplified from genomic DNA with a multiplex PCR assay. Amplified TCR beta libraries were sequenced as 87-base-pair reads on the Illumina HiSeq System. On the authors' methods: A later analysis counted about 80 million unique TCR beta chains across the 650 to 800 repertoires, and 10 million to 11 million of these chains were shared by at least two donors. A nearest-neighbor algorithm error-corrected the raw reads and collapsed the reads into unique sequences, merging closely related sequences to remove PCR and sequencing errors. CDR3 sequences were aligned to IMGT reference sequences to assign V, D and J gene segments. For a sequence to be retained, a match of at least six nucleotides to both a V gene segment and a J gene segment was required. Rearrangements were called productive when the CDR3 lacked stop codons and stayed in frame with V and J; all others were non-productive. CDR3 was defined by IMGT convention, running from the second conserved V-encoded cysteine to the conserved J-encoded phenylalanine. The earlier analysis of some 550 of the donors excluded any sequence lacking an unambiguous match to a single V gene segment. In an earlier analysis of 587 of the donors, V segments were called functional above 56.7% productive rearrangements and were called segregating when the between-donor standard deviation exceeded 5%. A statistical classification framework was built for diagnosing cytomegalovirus status from the catalog of TCR beta chain sequences. A later analysis assigned V and J genes by comparing TCR nucleotide sequences with IMGT/GENE-DB human TR gene sequences. Using the TCRdist pipeline, a later analysis assigned CDR3 sequences along with most-parsimonious VDJ recombination scenarios. In a later analysis, every TCR beta chain was defined by the combination of its CDR3 amino acid sequence and its V-gene family, and reads without a unique V-gene family were dropped. A later analysis removed 592 highly shared, low-generation-probability nucleotide sequences to deal with suspected cross-contamination and a sequencing artifact. For each public chain, a later analysis derived a clonal expansion index from normalized ranks of inferred template counts within each repertoire. In a later analysis, generation probabilities were computed with a VDJ recombination model fitted to out-of-frame rearrangements, and the resulting probabilities were checked against IGoR. In a later analysis, hypergeometric tests were used to score TCR-TCR, TCR-HLA and TCR-CMV co-occurrence, with a repertoire-size bias correction applied to TCR pairs. In a later analysis, false discovery rates were estimated by permuting HLA or CMV assignments 20 times. In a later analysis, co-occurring TCRs were grouped using DBSCAN, and TCRdist sequence similarity was added for clustering within HLA-allele-positive subsets. For co-occurrence clustering, repertoires with fewer than 30,000 or more than 120,000 public chains were excluded, along with five repertoires with anomalous nucleotide sharing. This is the immuneACCESS table as TCRdb keeps it, with only in-frame sequences that have V and J called. A part of the clones is gone; compared with another copy, unresolved V genes explain less than half, and the rest is unexplained. That table supplies the V and J calls and clone size; D and trimming were determined from the DNA. This sample is represented by 150,000 to 200,000 clones; approximately 80% of them were singletons. In total, the top ten clones hold approximately 8% of the sample.

Results and caveats for the whole study, not just this receptor: The cohort was sequenced for TCR beta chains only, and without alpha or paired-chain data the features that could be detected were limited. An association between a missense DCLRE1C variant and V-gene and J-gene trimming of TCR beta chains was found in a later genetic analysis and replicated in an independent cohort. Sequencing depth was assumed to be roughly uniform across donors in the presence/absence analyses, though that assumption may not hold. A further reported finding was that TCR beta sequences accurately predicted the HLA-A and HLA-B alleles for most subjects in the first cohort. Across donors, most TCR sequences were observed very rarely, whereas some public TCRs were present in many individuals. Because some donors lacked HLA typing at each locus, the association tests relied only on the typed subset. In both the original and validation cohorts, the classifier was reported to diagnose cytomegalovirus status with high specificity and sensitivity. According to a later analysis, parvovirus B19, influenza, CMV and Epstein-Barr virus appeared linked to several top co-occurrence clusters. In a later analysis, the rate of TCR association differed among HLA loci, with DRB1 alleles having the most associated TCRs and HLA-C alleles having the fewest. A later analysis found that HLA-associated TCR beta chains were more clonally expanded and had lower generation probabilities than equally common non-associated chains. The authors suggested that the approach could potentially be generalized to other disease states and immunological phenotypes. Because counts were too low, approximately 18 rarely observed V segments, including chromosome 9 orphons, were excluded from the earlier analysis of some 540 of the donors. The only immune exposure information available for the cohort was CMV serostatus. Compared with the roughly 700-donor mean, donors in an Asian-associated ancestry cluster had fewer N-insertions in productive TCRs, according to a later genetic analysis. In a later analysis, most CMV-associated TCR beta chains were found to appear HLA-restricted, with HLA associations seemingly driven largely by CMV exposure. Three of the identified cytomegalovirus-associated TCR beta chains were confirmed in vitro to be specific for cytomegalovirus antigens. In an earlier analysis of several hundred of the donors, most TCR beta V segments were observed in productive rearrangements about 87% or about 30% of the time, broadly matching IMGT annotations. Correlated functional status among segregating V segments might reflect linkage disequilibrium, but an unknown experimental factor could not be ruled out. A total of around 150 TCR beta chains were listed by the study as associated with cytomegalovirus. A later analysis associated 16,951 TCR beta sequences with specific HLA alleles at a false discovery rate of 0.05. Assigning TCR associations to individual alleles was difficult when HLA alleles, especially DR and DQ, strongly co-occurred. A group of highly shared sequence variants was considered likely to be a technical artifact of the sequencing pipeline. Some IMGT-functional V segments, including TRBV6-2 and TRBV6-3, could not be distinguished by the 87-base-pair reads and were therefore excluded.

The junction carries 11 bases between V and J, which are trimmed by 1 base and 8 bases respectively. The cysteine opens and the phenylalanine closes a CDR3 of 13 amino acids. Only the CDR3 part of the read is kept: 39 bases, read in frame from the first base. For CDR1 and CDR2, the germline V gene (reference sequence) lists MNHEY and SMNVEV. The sample was PBMCs. The receptor's source is a male donor in good health and CMV-seropositive. Recombination linked TRBV27 to TRBJ1-2; TRBD1 could be the D gene, as 5 bases match. CDR3 sequence: CASSLYGGEGYTF. The DNA sequence is given as TGTGCCAGCAGTTTATACGGGGGAGAGGGCTACACCTTC.